The clone carrying this T cell receptor beta chain was seen only a few times. As yet, its antigen is unknown. This sample was included in a study of Graves' ophthalmopathy and Graves' hyperthyroidism. Study-level background: Prior to any treatment, peripheral blood was collected at the time of initial diagnosis. Whole-study findings and limits: For separating ophthalmopathy from stable hyperthyroidism, a 13-signature model gave under 90% sensitivity and 80% to 84% specificity.

Amplification from RNA transcripts yielded the TCR beta CDR3 regions. HTBI primers were used in a first-round RT-PCR, which preceded a second-round multiplex PCR. TCRdb passed the multiplex PCR reads through MiXCR, listing each CDR3 protein once. This sample has approximately 640,000 distinct CDR3 sequences, with just over 40% found just once. Pregnant or lactating patients and those with other autoimmune diseases or uncontrolled infections were excluded. As diagnostic evidence, clinical symptoms, serum thyroxine, TRAb, thyroid ultrasound and orbital computed tomography were relied upon. Trimming took 6 bases from V and 0 from J, leaving 12 bases between them. This CDR3 has 15 residues.

J is TRBJ1-5 and V is TRBV6-7; no reliable D call. TRBV6-7 is reported as an ORF; its role is uncertain. The TCR comes from an adult man with Graves' ophthalmopathy. The sample was peripheral blood. Here the CDR3 reads CASRGVSYSNQPQHF. CDR3 bases: TGTGCCAGCAGAGGCGTTTCTTATAGCAATCAGCCCCAGCATTTT.